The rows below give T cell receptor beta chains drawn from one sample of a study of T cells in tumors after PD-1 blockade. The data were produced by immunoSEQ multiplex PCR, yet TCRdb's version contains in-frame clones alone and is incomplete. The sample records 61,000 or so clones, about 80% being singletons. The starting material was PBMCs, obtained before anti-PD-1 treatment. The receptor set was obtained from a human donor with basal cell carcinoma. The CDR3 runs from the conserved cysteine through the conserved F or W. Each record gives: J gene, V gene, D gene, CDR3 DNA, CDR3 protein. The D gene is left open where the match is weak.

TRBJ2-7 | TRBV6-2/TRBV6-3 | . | TGTGCCAGCAGTCGACAGTTTAGGACGCACGAGCAGTACTTC | CASSRQFRTHEQYF
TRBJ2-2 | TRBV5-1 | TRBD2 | TGCGCCAGCAGCTTGGCCGGGGGGGCCTCGACCGGGGAGCTGTTTTTT | CASSLAGGASTGELFF
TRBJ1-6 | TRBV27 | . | TGTGCCAGCACTAGGGGTTCCCTCGGGTCACCCCTCCACTTT | CASTRGSLGSPLHF
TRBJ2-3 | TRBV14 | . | TGTGCCAGCAGCCAAGAACTGAGGGGAGATACGCAGTATTTT | CASSQELRGDTQYF
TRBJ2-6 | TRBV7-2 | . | TGTGCCAGCAGCTTAGAGCTCAGCTCTGGGGCCAACGTCCTGACTTTC | CASSLELSSGANVLTF
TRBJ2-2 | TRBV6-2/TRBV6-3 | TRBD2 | TGTGCCAGCAGTTCTACAGGGACTAGCGGGGGGACCGGGGAGCTGTTTTTT | CASSSTGTSGGTGELFF
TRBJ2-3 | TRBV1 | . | TGCACCAGCAGCCCACAAGGGACTAGCGGGGGGGCGAGCACAGATACGCAGTATTTT | CTSSPQGTSGGASTDTQYF
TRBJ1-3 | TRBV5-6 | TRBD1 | TGTGCCAGCAGCTTCAGACAGGGATCCGGAAACACCATATATTTT | CASSFRQGSGNTIYF
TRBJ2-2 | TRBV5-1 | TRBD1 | TGCGCCAGCAGCTTCGGACAGGGGCGGACCGGGGAGCTGTTTTTT | CASSFGQGRTGELFF
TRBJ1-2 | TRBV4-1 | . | TGCGCCAGCAGCCAAGATGAGACACCCAACTATGGCTACACCTTC | CASSQDETPNYGYTF
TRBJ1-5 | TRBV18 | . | TGTGCCAGCTCACCAGGGGGCAATCAGCCCCAGCATTTT | CASSPGGNQPQHF
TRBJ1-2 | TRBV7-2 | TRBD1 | TGTGCCAGCAGCTTAGTGGGGACAGGTGCAAGGTATGGCTACACCTTC | CASSLVGTGARYGYTF